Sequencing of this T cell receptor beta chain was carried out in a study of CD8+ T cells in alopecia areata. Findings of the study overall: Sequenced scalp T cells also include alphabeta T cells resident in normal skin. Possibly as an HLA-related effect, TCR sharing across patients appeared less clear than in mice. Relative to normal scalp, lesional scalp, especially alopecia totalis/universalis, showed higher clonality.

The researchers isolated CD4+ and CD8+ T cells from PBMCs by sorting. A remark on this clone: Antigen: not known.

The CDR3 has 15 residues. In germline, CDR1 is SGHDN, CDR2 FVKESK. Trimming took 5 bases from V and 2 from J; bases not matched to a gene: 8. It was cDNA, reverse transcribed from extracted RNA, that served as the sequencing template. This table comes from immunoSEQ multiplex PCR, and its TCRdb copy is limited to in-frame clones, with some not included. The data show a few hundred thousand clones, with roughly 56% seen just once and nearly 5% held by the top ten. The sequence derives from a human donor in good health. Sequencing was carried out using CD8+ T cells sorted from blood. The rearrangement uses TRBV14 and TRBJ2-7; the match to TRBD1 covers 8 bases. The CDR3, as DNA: TGTGCCAGCAGCTTTGGGACAGGAGCCACCTACGAGCAGTACTTC. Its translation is CASSFGTGATYEQYF.